Listed here is a single T cell receptor (beta chain). Its matching antigen is unknown. The data are from a study of T cell repertoires in cytomegalovirus infection. General observations from the study: Of the TCR beta families, the public ones yielded a cumulative frequency that identified carriers of CMV plus the relevant HLA.

CDR3 length equals 13 residues. Germline loops: CDR1 MDHEN, CDR2 SYDVKM. V was shortened by 10 bases and J by 4 bases, with 13 bases between the two germline ends. TCRdb recomputed calls from the reads with MiXCR, one row per CDR3 protein. The table shows about 830,000 distinct CDR3 sequences, with approximately 30% occurring only once. This rearrangement joins TRBV28 to TRBJ2-2; possible D gene TRBD1, 5 bases. Material: cultured CD8+ T cells from PBMCs, obtained from culture after CMV antigen stimulation. This receptor was obtained from a human donor in good health (CMV status not recorded). Some clones in this sample may be carry-over from other donors' samples. The CDR3 region is CANTMTVTGELFF. CDR3 DNA sequence: TGTGCCAACACCATGACAGTCACCGGGGAGCTGTTTTTT.